What follows are 5 T cell receptor beta chains derived from one specimen sequenced in a study of OX40 agonist ivuxolimab in advanced cancers. TCRdb keeps only in-frame clones here, not all; method: immunoSEQ multiplex PCR. Altogether approximately 100,000 clones are present, roughly 80% being singletons, with the ten largest covering less than 6%. The sample was CD4+ or CD8+ T cells sorted from blood, taken in a trial of the OX40 agonist ivuxolimab. The receptors stem from an adult with an advanced solid tumor such as melanoma, head and neck, liver or kidney cancer.

The V and J genes are TRBV5-4 and TRBJ2-7, with TRBD2 as a possible D gene (5 bases). This CDR3 comprises 12 residues. Germline V gene data show CDR1 as SGHNT and CDR2 as YYREEE (reference sequence). Trimming took off 0 bases at V and 5 bases at J, with 6 bases between the two ends. This CDR3 is CASSLAGNEQYF. The CDR3 DNA is TGTGCCAGCAGCTTGGCCGGGAACGAGCAGTACTTC.

The chain joins TRBV10-3 to TRBJ1-5; no reliable D call. V gave up 0 bases and J gave up 5 bases, with 8 bases separating them. CDR3 length equals 14 residues. Germline loops: CDR1 ENHRY, CDR2 SYGVKD. CDR3 residues: CAISESPLDQPQHF. As DNA, the CDR3 is TGTGCCATCAGTGAGTCCCCACTCGATCAGCCCCAGCATTTT.

The chain couples TRBV27 to TRBJ2-7, with TRBD1 matching 7 bases. The CDR3 length is 13 residues. V shed 5 bases, J shed 3 bases, and the junction held 4 bases outside the gene matches. Per germline, CDR1 MNHEY and CDR2 SMNVEV (reference sequence). The CDR3 protein is CASSPGTVYEQYF. Written as DNA, the CDR3 is TGTGCCAGCAGTCCCGGGACAGTCTACGAGCAGTACTTC.

The chain has TRBV15 and TRBJ1-1, with TRBD1 matching 7 bases. This CDR3 spans 14 amino acids. Trimming cost V 10 bases and J 1 base; bases outside gene matches: 9. Germline loops: CDR1 LNHNV, CDR2 YYDKDF (reference sequence). DNA for the CDR3: TGTGCCAAGGGGGCCCCGGCAGGGAACACTGAAGCTTTCTTT. Amino acid sequence: CAKGAPAGNTEAFF.

This clone was seen only a few times. The genes are TRBV9 and TRBJ2-3; weak D call: TRBD2 (6 bases). CDR3 length equals 14 residues. Per germline, CDR1 SGDLS and CDR2 YYNGEE. Trimming took off 0 bases at V and 4 bases at J, with 9 bases between the two ends. The CDR3 sequence is CASSVGREADTQYF. CDR3 nucleotide sequence: TGTGCCAGCAGCGTAGGCAGGGAGGCAGATACGCAGTATTTT.